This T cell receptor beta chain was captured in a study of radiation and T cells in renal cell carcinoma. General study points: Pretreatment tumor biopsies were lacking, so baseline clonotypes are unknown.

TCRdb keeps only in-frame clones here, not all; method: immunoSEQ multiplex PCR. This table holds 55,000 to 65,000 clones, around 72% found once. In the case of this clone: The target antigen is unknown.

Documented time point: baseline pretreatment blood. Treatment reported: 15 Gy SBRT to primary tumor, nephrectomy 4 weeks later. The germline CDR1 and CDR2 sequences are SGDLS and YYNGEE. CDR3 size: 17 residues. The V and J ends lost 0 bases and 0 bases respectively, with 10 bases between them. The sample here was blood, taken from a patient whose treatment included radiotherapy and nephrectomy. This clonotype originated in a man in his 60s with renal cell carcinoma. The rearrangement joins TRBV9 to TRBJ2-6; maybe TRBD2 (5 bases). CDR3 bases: TGTGCCAGCAGCGTAGATCCGGGGAGCTCTGGGGCCAACGTCCTGACTTTC. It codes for CASSVDPGSSGANVLTF.